These T cell receptor beta chains were read from a single sample in a study of identical twins. TCRdb called the 5' RACE reads again in MiXCR, with one record for every CDR3 protein. The sample has 1.5 million to 2 million distinct CDR3 sequences, around 33% seen once. Sequenced sample: cord blood. The source of these receptors is a newborn girl in good health. The CDR3 runs from the conserved cysteine through the conserved F or W. Fields, in order: V gene, J gene, CDR3 protein.

>TRBV6-6|TRBJ1-2
CASSYSRTGLYGYTF
>TRBV30|TRBJ2-3
CAWNQGARTDTQYF
>TRBV10-3|TRBJ2-3
CAISETQLAGGPSDTQYF
>TRBV5-1|TRBJ1-1
CASSPPRDFGGAFF
>TRBV5-1|TRBJ2-1
CASSLGQGLDANEQFF
>TRBV20-1|TRBJ1-5
CSARLLGGTSNQPQHF
>TRBV20-1|TRBJ2-3
CSALRDSLTDTQYF
>TRBV3-1|-
CASSPLDIFRDPTHEQYF
>TRBV3-1|TRBJ1-4
CASSQTGEKLFF
>TRBV7-9|TRBJ1-1
CASSPFRDPNTEAFF
>TRBV20-1|TRBJ2-3
CSAKGLAGVASRPDTQYF
>TRBV5-1|TRBJ2-1
CASSFRVLDWYSCNEQFF
>TRBV25-1|TRBJ2-5
CASSEWGGKETQYF
>TRBV9|TRBJ2-3
CASSVGQGAQLDTQYF
>TRBV20-1|TRBJ2-5
CSARSYQETQYF
>TRBV20-1|TRBJ1-1
CSASQAYTEAFF
>TRBV20-1|TRBJ2-4
CSLGRSEAKNIQYF
>TRBV6-6|TRBJ1-2
CASSYRDRGSGYTF
>TRBV20-1|TRBJ1-4
CSGSRGLNEKLFF
>TRBV19|TRBJ2-5
CASSMVPLHEQYF
>TRBV12-3/TRBV12-4|TRBJ1-1
CASSVGGVGNTEAFF
>TRBV30|TRBJ1-1
CACLRTGVAFF
>TRBV11-2|TRBJ1-1
CASSLKVNTEAFF
>TRBV3-1|TRBJ2-3
CASSGRSTSTDTQYF
>TRBV11-2|TRBJ1-2
CASSLGYGVFYGYTF
>TRBV4-1|TRBJ2-1
CASSPTRTSGGPSYNEQFF
>TRBV7-2|TRBJ2-1
CASSLARSAGSRNEQFF
>TRBV18|TRBJ2-7
CASSPDSGPLSYEQYF
>TRBV29-1|-
CSVDPGLYLNEQYF